The 5 T cell receptor beta chains below were found in one sample sequenced in a study of T cells in Graves' hyperthyroidism and ophthalmopathy. Regions amplified from RNA transcripts were the TCR beta CDR3 regions. HTBI primers were used for first-round RT-PCR of the TCR CDR3. TCRdb reprocessed the multiplex PCR reads with MiXCR, giving one entry per CDR3 protein. The sample records 400,000 or so distinct CDR3 sequences, about 16% being singletons. Sequencing was carried out using blood. The receptors derive from a woman aged 60-70 years with Graves' ophthalmopathy.

V usage is TRBV5-6 and J usage is TRBJ2-1; 10 bases match TRBD2. V trimming: 4 bases; J trimming: 4 bases; junction bases outside the gene matches: 11. Germline values: CDR1 SGHDT, CDR2 YYEEEE. This CDR3 contains 17 residues. DNA of the CDR3: TGTGCCAGCAGCCGCGAAACCGGGACTAGCGCATACAATGAGCAGTTCTTC. Its protein is CASSRETGTSAYNEQFF.

The chain recombines TRBV6-2 or TRBV6-3 with TRBJ2-7; 8 bases line up with TRBD2. Germline values: CDR1 MNHEY, CDR2 SVGEGT. Trimming took 4 bases from V and 4 from J; bases not matched to a gene: 9. This CDR3 is built from 15 residues. The CDR3 loop reads CASSWPGRAGYEQYF. As DNA, the CDR3 is TGTGCCAGCAGTTGGCCCGGGAGGGCCGGGTACGAGCAGTACTTC.

In its sample, this clonotype was seen many times. The V call is TRBV11-2, the J call TRBJ2-7; D is tentatively TRBD1 or TRBD2 (5 bases each). This CDR3 has 17 amino acids. Trimming took 5 bases from V and 6 from J, leaving 26 bases between them. Germline V gene lookup returns CDR1 SGHAT and CDR2 FQNNGV. The CDR3: CASSTAGTDARGLEQYF. The CDR3 nucleotides read TGTGCCAGCAGCACGGCCGGGACGGACGCCCGAGGGCTCGAGCAGTACTTC.

At least ten counts were recorded for this clonotype. The chain couples TRBV27 to TRBJ1-5, with 7 bases that match TRBD1. The germline gives CDR1 MNHEY, CDR2 SMNVEV (reference sequence). The CDR3 has 14 residues. The V and J ends lost 4 bases and 7 bases, in that order; junction bases with no gene match: 7. The CDR3 sequence is CASSYQGEGQPQHF. The CDR3 DNA follows: TGTGCCAGCAGTTACCAGGGGGAGGGCCAGCCCCAGCATTTT.

This clonotype was counted ten times or more. CDR3 sequence reads: CASRGGRGDTQYF. The CDR3 nucleotides read TGTGCCAGTCGGGGGGGGCGCGGAGATACGCAGTATTTT. V usage is TRBV28 and J usage is TRBJ2-3; 8 bases map to TRBD2. The V segment lost 9 bases and the J segment 5 bases; nucleotides outside the gene matches: 7. The CDR3 totals 13 residues. Germline V gene data show CDR1 as MDHEN and CDR2 as SYDVKM.